The 20 T cell receptor beta chains below come from one sample, sequenced in a study of CD8 T cells in ankylosing spondylitis. TCRdb processed the 5' RACE reads anew with MiXCR; each CDR3 protein has one entry. The sample consists of more than 600,000 distinct CDR3 sequences, roughly 19% of them appearing once. Study-level findings and limits: Typical of ankylosing spondylitis blood, it appeared, was a TCR beta motif of under 10 highly homologous variants.

Antigens for these TCRs are unknown. Sequenced input: blood, either unsorted or a sorted T cell fraction (not recorded which). All receptors come from a male donor with ankylosing spondylitis.

This clonotype was seen more than once but under ten times. The chain links TRBV20-1 to TRBJ2-7, with D unclear. Looked up from germline, CDR1 is DFQATT and CDR2 is SNEGSKA (reference sequence). The CDR3 is made up of 13 amino acids. Trimming shortened V by 6 bases and J by 0 bases, and 12 bases separated the two germline ends. DNA of the CDR3: TGCAGTGCCCGGAGCTTTAGCTCCTACGAGCAGTACTTC. It is translated as CSARSFSSYEQYF.

This rearrangement joins TRBV12-3 or TRBV12-4 to TRBJ2-1, with 9 nucleotides matching TRBD2. This CDR3 has 15 amino acids. J gave up 8 bases and V 7 bases, and 12 bases lay outside the gene matches. The CDR3 bases are TGTGCCAGCACCTCGGGGCCCAGCGGGGGGTATGAGCAGTTCTTC. This codes for CASTSGPSGGYEQFF.

This clonotype has just a few counts. This chain joins TRBV6-1 and TRBJ2-5; maybe TRBD2 (6 bases). V gave up 8 bases and J gave up 5 bases, with 18 bases separating them. Germline V gene data show CDR1 as MNHNS and CDR2 as SASEGT. CDR3 length equals 14 residues. The CDR3 nucleotides are TGTGCCAGCCTTGGAGGGGCGGTGGGTGAGACCCAGTACTTC. Translation gives CASLGGAVGETQYF.

This clonotype showed up many times. This chain links TRBV27 with TRBJ2-7; possible D gene TRBD1, 6 bases. Germline loops: CDR1 MNHEY, CDR2 SMNVEV (reference sequence). The CDR3 is made up of 13 amino acids. V was pared by 3 bases and J by 1 base, with 7 bases between. CDR3 sequence: CASSFQGSYEQYF. In DNA, the CDR3 is TGTGCCAGCAGTTTTCAGGGGTCCTACGAGCAGTACTTC.

The V call is TRBV3-1, the J call TRBJ1-1; no clear D gene. The CDR3 covers 13 residues. Germline CDR1 and CDR2: LGHDT and YNNKEL (reference sequence). V lost 7 bases to trimming and J lost 1 base, with 10 bases between them. The CDR3 bases are TGTGCCAGCACCCCGGAAGGGAACACTGAAGCTTTCTTT. It specifies CASTPEGNTEAFF.

A few counts support this clonotype. The chain uses TRBV29-1 and TRBJ2-7; D might be TRBD1 (6 bases). V was shortened by 7 bases and J by 5 bases, with 15 bases between the two germline ends. CDR3 length: 12 residues. Germline V lookup: CDR1 SQVTM, CDR2 ANQGSEA. CDR3: CSARRDTHEQYF. The CDR3 DNA sequence: TGCAGCGCCCGAAGGGACACCCACGAGCAGTACTTC.

This clonotype was seen a few times. The chain employs TRBV12-3 or TRBV12-4 and TRBJ2-3; TRBD1 or TRBD2 may be the D gene (6 bases each). This CDR3 is 15 amino acids long. V lost 6 bases and J 3 bases, leaving 16 bases between the germline ends. CDR3 sequence reads: CASRNTGALTDTQYF. CDR3 nucleotides: TGTGCCAGCAGAAACACGGGGGCACTAACAGATACGCAGTATTTT.

This clonotype has only a few counts. The V gene is TRBV5-1, the J gene TRBJ2-5; 9 bases fit TRBD2. The V gene end was trimmed by 4 bases and the J gene end by 13 bases; junction bases not matched to a gene: 14. The CDR3 has 14 residues. The V gene's germline CDR1 is SGHRS and CDR2 YFSETQ. The CDR3 DNA reads TGCGCCAGCAGCCCGTGGGGCCTAGCGGGGAAGAGGTACTTC. Translated, it gives CASSPWGLAGKRYF.

This clonotype was seen many times. This chain joins TRBV24-1 and TRBJ1-5; tentatively, D is TRBD1 (5 bases). Germline CDR1 reads KGHDR; CDR2 reads SFDVKD. V lost 4 bases, J lost 6 bases, and 6 bases lay in between. CDR3 length: 12 residues. CDR3 DNA: TGTGCCACCAGTGACGGGGGTCAGCCCCAGCATTTT. Amino acids: CATSDGGQPQHF.

This clonotype showed up just a few times. CDR3 sequence: CASSYASGYEQYF. The CDR3 DNA reads as TGTGCCAGCAGTTACGCTAGCGGTTACGAGCAGTACTTC. The chain uses TRBV6-5 and TRBJ2-7, with 7 positions matching TRBD2. J lost 4 bases, V lost 2 bases, and 2 bases had no gene match. This CDR3 comprises 13 residues. The germline V gene has CDR1 MNHEY and CDR2 SVGAGI.

The genes are TRBV12-3 or TRBV12-4 and TRBJ2-1, with 10 bases identical to TRBD2. V was pared by 3 bases and J by 0 bases, with 8 bases of the junction left unmatched. The CDR3 consists of 18 residues. As DNA, the CDR3 is TGTGCCAGCAGTTTTCCCCTTCCTAGCGGGAGCTCCTACAATGAGCAGTTCTTC. As protein: CASSFPLPSGSSYNEQFF.

The chain recombines TRBV12-3 or TRBV12-4 with TRBJ2-7, with TRBD2 as a possible D gene (6 bases). V dropped 7 bases and J dropped 6 bases, with 25 bases sitting between them. The CDR3 spans 16 residues. Here the CDR3 DNA reads TGTGCCAGCACCAATCAGGAGGGCCATAGGGTTTCCGAGCAGTACTTC. Translation: CASTNQEGHRVSEQYF.

This clonotype was picked up a small number of times. This chain joins TRBV6-1 and TRBJ2-7, with no clear D. CDR1 and CDR2 from the germline V gene are MNHNS and SASEGT. The CDR3 covers 14 residues. Deletions cut 8 bases from V and 5 bases from J, with 19 bases between. Here the CDR3 reads CASLPLGKGNEQYF. DNA of the CDR3: TGTGCCAGCCTCCCGCTCGGCAAGGGTAACGAGCAGTACTTC.

This clonotype was seen a handful of times. V is TRBV12-5 and J is TRBJ2-3, with D possibly being TRBD1 or TRBD2 (5 bases each). The germline V gene has CDR1 LGHNT and CDR2 FRNRAP. Trimming removed 5 bases from V and 4 bases from J, with 22 bases in between. The CDR3 consists of 17 residues. The CDR3 DNA reads TGTGCTAGTGGTCCTGGCCGGGGCGGTGCCGGTGCAGATACGCAGTATTTT. It translates to CASGPGRGGAGADTQYF.

Only a few counts were recorded for this clonotype. The chain is built from TRBV28 and TRBJ2-7, with 11 positions matching TRBD1. Germline V gene sequence: CDR1 MDHEN, CDR2 SYDVKM. This CDR3 region has 16 residues. Germline trimming cut 5 bases from V and 4 bases from J; bases unmatched to any gene: 10. CDR3 sequence: CASSPGGTGGVYEQYF. The CDR3 nucleotides are TGTGCCAGCAGTCCCGGGGGGACAGGGGGAGTTTACGAGCAGTACTTC.

The chain uses TRBV7-6 and TRBJ2-1; 8 nucleotides match TRBD1. The germline gives CDR1 SGHVS, CDR2 FNYEAQ. After removal of 5 bases from V and 5 bases from J, the junction contained 5 bases not matched to a gene. This CDR3 has 14 residues. The CDR3 reads CASSRGQANNEQFF. CDR3 DNA sequence: TGTGCCAGCAGCCGGGGACAGGCAAACAATGAGCAGTTCTTC.

This chain links TRBV5-5 with TRBJ1-2; tentative D call: TRBD1 (5 bases). Germline V lookup: CDR1 SGHKS, CDR2 YYEKEE (reference sequence). The CDR3 length is 15 residues. V lost 1 base and J lost 0, with 10 bases in between. The CDR3 bases are TGTGCCAGCAGCTTGAGGGCACAGGCTAACTATGGCTACACCTTC. Its translation is CASSLRAQANYGYTF.

This chain joins TRBV21-1 and TRBJ2-5; the table's TRBD2 call for D was not verified on the DNA. TRBV21-1 is a known pseudogene. The CDR3 runs 18 residues. The chain's CDR3 is CASSSRLAGGPKEETQYF. DNA of the CDR3: TGTGCCAGCAGCAGTCGACTAGCGGGGGGCCCAAAGGAAGAGACCCAGTACTTC.

This clonotype was recorded a few times. The chain joins TRBV19 to TRBJ2-7, with D possibly matching TRBD2 (5 bases). The CDR3 spans 14 residues. Trimming removed 3 bases from V and 7 bases from J, with 16 bases in between. Germline V gives CDR1 LNHDA, CDR2 SQIVND (reference sequence). This CDR3 is CASSIASESGEQYF. CDR3 DNA sequence: TGTGCCAGTAGTATCGCGAGCGAATCGGGAGAGCAGTACTTC. The full variable domain, completed using reference TRBV19 and TRBJ2-7, is DGGITQSPKYLFRKEGQNVTLSCEQNLNHDAMYWYRQDPGQGLRLIYYSQIVNDFQKGDIAEGYSVSREKKESFPLTVTSAQKNPTAFYLCASSIASESGEQYFGPGTRLTVT.

This clonotype was found a few times. The chain has TRBV9 and TRBJ2-5; TRBD1 matches at 11 bases. Germline CDR1 reads SGDLS; CDR2 reads YYNGEE. The CDR3 is made up of 16 amino acids. V lost 2 bases to trimming and J lost 0 bases; unmatched junction nucleotides: 3. The CDR3 DNA reads as TGTGCCAGCAGCGTTGGGGGACAGGGGGACCAAGAGACCCAGTACTTC. Protein product: CASSVGGQGDQETQYF.